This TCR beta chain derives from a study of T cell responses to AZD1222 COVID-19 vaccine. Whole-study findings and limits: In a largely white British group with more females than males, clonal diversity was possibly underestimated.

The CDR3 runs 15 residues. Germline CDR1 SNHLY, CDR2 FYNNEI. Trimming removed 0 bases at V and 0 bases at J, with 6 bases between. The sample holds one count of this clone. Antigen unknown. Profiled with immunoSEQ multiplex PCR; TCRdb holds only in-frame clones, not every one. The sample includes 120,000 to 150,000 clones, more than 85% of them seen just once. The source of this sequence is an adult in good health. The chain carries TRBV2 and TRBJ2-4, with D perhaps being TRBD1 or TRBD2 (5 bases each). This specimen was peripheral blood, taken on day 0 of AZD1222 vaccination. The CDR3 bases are TGTGCCAGCAGTGAAGCGGGACCAGCCAAAAACATTCAGTACTTC. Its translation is CASSEAGPAKNIQYF.